This TCR beta chain emerged from a study of PD-1 blockade in classical Hodgkin lymphoma (dated by TCRdb to the early 2020s). As for the study more broadly: Nivolumab dosing was 3 mg/kg intravenously every 2 weeks, continuing until either disease progression or unacceptable toxicity. A peripheral blood immune signature of response to PD-1 blockade in classical Hodgkin lymphoma was defined using TCR beta sequencing and CyTOF.

What the authors observed across the whole study: Newly diagnosed patients were reported to have lower baseline TCR diversity than healthy donors, and relapsed/refractory patients were reported to have lower baseline TCR diversity still. CD4+ but not CD8+ TCR diversity rose significantly by C4D1 (p=0.0027 vs p=0.16), most apparent in complete responders (p=0.02). Baseline diversity similar to that of newly diagnosed patients was observed in trial patients achieving complete response, whereas significantly lower diversity was observed in partial responders and progressors. Patients starting nivolumab less than 1 year after ASCT had lower diversity and were excluded from later analyses to avoid confounding by immune reconstitution. The study was restricted to a single clinical trial cohort, and the causes of repertoire differences, possibly disease activity or prior therapy, were left undefined.

The Qiagen DNeasy kit was used to extract genomic DNA both from unsorted PBMCs and from the negatively selected CD4+ and CD8+ fractions. TCR beta CDR3 regions were subjected to amplification by immunoSEQ multiplex PCR with primers that anneal to V and J segments. Amplification bias was minimized using a synthetic immune receptor repertoire, and residual bias was removed computationally after sequencing. The study's processing was this. Custom Python scripts were used to quantify repertoire diversity as the Shannon entropy index. Unsorted, CD4+ and CD8+ repertoires were analyzed separately, except for combined analyses in which CD4+ and CD8+ sequences were merged in silico. Clonal expansion was defined as at least a 2-fold frequency increase after treatment relative to C1D1, with a pseudocount of 0.5 for undetected baseline clones. Singleton clones were defined as clones with 0 or 1 copy at C1D1, and non-singleton clones were defined as clones with 2 or more copies. Clones expanded in unsorted samples were labelled as CD4+, CD8+ or unknown by matching protein sequences in sorted samples from the same patient. Wilcoxon tests were applied to paired samples to test diversity changes from C1D1 to C4D1. TCRdb retrieved this table from immuneACCESS and kept in-frame rearrangements only. Not all clones are present; in checked studies, unresolved V genes account for under half, and no reason is known for the remainder. That table furnishes V, J and clone size, whereas the DNA furnished D and trimming. Counted in this sample were 20,000 to 30,000 clones; under 90% of them appeared once. The top ten hold around 20% of the sample.

CDR1 is given as SGHVS and CDR2 as FQNEAQ, both from the germline V gene. The CDR3, cysteine through phenylalanine, is 15 amino acids long. The sequence is cut down to CDR3 DNA, 45 bases in frame from base 1. The V end gives up 4 bases and the J end 8 bases, leaving 10 bases in the junction not matched to a gene. This clone has only one observation. Its binding antigen is unknown. No base quality information exists; no much larger clone differs at one position. Taken with the paper, the label for time point translates to: cycle 2 day 1 (C2D1) of nivolumab. Relapse after autologous stem cell transplantation had occurred in all trial patients, and cohorts A, B and C were distinguished by prior brentuximab vedotin exposure. The trial cohort was composed of 56 patients with relapsed/refractory classical Hodgkin lymphoma, for whom complete response, partial response or progressive disease was recorded as best overall response. Single-agent nivolumab was administered to trial patients in the multi-cohort phase II CheckMate 205 trial. An independent review committee assessed best overall response by applying the 2007 International Working Group response criteria. Trial PBMCs were collected just before the start of nivolumab (C1D1) and during therapy at cycle 2 day 1 and cycle 4 day 1. Peripheral blood was collected in 8 mL Vacutainer Cell Preparation Tubes, from which PBMCs were isolated by centrifugation and then cryopreserved.

Sequenced material: peripheral blood mononuclear cells (PBMCs), taken before the second cycle of nivolumab. Recombination joined TRBV7-8 with TRBJ2-1; TRBD1 fits 8 bases in the junction. The TCR comes from a human donor with classical Hodgkin lymphoma. The CDR3 protein: CASSSVVTGVYEQFF. The DNA sequence is as follows: TGTGCCAGCAGCTCCGTAGTGACAGGGGTTTATGAGCAGTTCTTC.